Listed below are T cell receptor beta chains from one sample, sequenced in a study of blood T cell repertoires in COVID-19. Clones were sequenced by immunoSEQ multiplex PCR, and TCRdb holds only the in-frame ones, with some missing. Seen here are 250,000 to 350,000 clones, 85% to 90% observed once, and the top ten hold around 2%. The sequenced sample was PBMCs or T cells enriched from blood (not recorded which). These receptors were taken from a woman aged 60-75 years in a cohort exposed to, infected with or recovered from COVID-19 (not recorded which). Each CDR3 is given with its conserved first and last residue. D genes are given only for firm matches. The size entry is marked missing in some rows and otherwise reads once, few, many or a size class.

CASSYGGGLSNQPQHF | TGTGCCAGCAGTTACGGGGGGGGGCTTAGCAATCAGCCCCAGCATTTT | TRBJ1-5 | TRBV6-5 | - | - | 16
CASSPGQGAHEQYF | TGTGCCAGCAGCCCGGGACAGGGGGCCCACGAGCAGTACTTC | TRBJ2-7 | TRBV4-2 | - | TRBD1 | 14
CASSKEPGQGPRMTHYEQYF | TGTGCCAGCAGCAAAGAACCGGGACAGGGGCCGAGAATGACCCACTACGAGCAGTACTTC | TRBJ2-7 | TRBV21-1 | - | - | 20
CASRNRGKEEQYF | TGTGCCAGTCGTAACAGGGGGAAGGAAGAGCAGTACTTC | TRBJ2-7 | TRBV19 | - | TRBD1 | 13
CASSQTANTEAFF | TGTGCCAGCAGCCAGACAGCGAACACTGAAGCTTTCTTT | TRBJ1-1 | TRBV5-6 | - | - | 13
CASSRTGQGVVDEQFF | TGTGCCAGCTCACGTACGGGACAGGGGGTGGTAGATGAGCAGTTCTTC | TRBJ2-1 | TRBV18 | - | TRBD1 | 16
CASSLDGITYEQYF | TGCGCCAGCAGCTTGGACGGGATTACCTACGAGCAGTACTTC | TRBJ2-7 | TRBV5-1 | - | - | 14
CSASVLLAGVDEQYF | TGCAGTGCTAGTGTCCTACTAGCGGGAGTCGACGAGCAGTACTTC | TRBJ2-7 | TRBV20-1 | - | TRBD2 | 15
CASARTGNNEQFF | TGTGCCAGTGCCCGGACTGGAAACAATGAGCAGTTCTTC | TRBJ2-1 | TRBV19 | - | - | 13
CASRLIAGGEAGYTF | TGTGCCAGCAGGCTCATCGCAGGGGGCGAAGCTGGCTACACCTTC | TRBJ1-2 | TRBV6-5 | - | TRBD1 | 15
CAISEGGSSYNEQFF | TGTGCCATCTCGGAGGGGGGGAGCTCCTACAATGAGCAGTTCTTC | TRBJ2-1 | TRBV10-3 | - | - | 15
CASSFLAGVLNEQFF | TGTGCCAGCAGTTTTTTAGCGGGAGTTCTCAATGAGCAGTTCTTC | TRBJ2-1 | TRBV27 | once | TRBD2 | 15
CASSLHRRGTGTGPTTNEKLFF | TGTGCCAGCAGCTTACATAGACGGGGTACCGGGACAGGGCCGACAACTAATGAAAAACTGTTTTTT | TRBJ1-4 | TRBV7-8 | - | TRBD1 | 22
CASSFATESYGYTF | TGTGCCAGCAGCTTCGCAACAGAATCCTATGGCTACACCTTC | TRBJ1-2 | TRBV5-6 | - | - | 14
CASSFTNEQFF | TGTGCCAGCAGTTTCACAAATGAGCAGTTCTTC | TRBJ2-1 | TRBV12-3/TRBV12-4 | - | - | 11
CASSPLGQVPYEQYF | TGTGCTAGCAGCCCGCTGGGACAGGTACCCTACGAGCAGTACTTC | TRBJ2-7 | TRBV7-7 | - | TRBD1 | 15
CATSRDYSPGTSGKAYEQFF | TGTGCCACCAGCAGAGACTACAGCCCCGGGACTAGCGGGAAGGCGTACGAGCAGTTCTTC | TRBJ2-1 | TRBV15 | - | TRBD2 | 20